This entry lists 20 T cell receptor beta chains sequenced from one sample in a study of shared clonotypes between healthy human individuals. This table comes from immunoSEQ multiplex PCR, and its TCRdb copy is limited to in-frame clones, with some not included. The data contain a few hundred thousand clones, less than 98% of them seen just once; the ten biggest clones take up about 0.057%. The specimen sequenced was naive CD4+ T cells sorted from blood. As for subset: CD45RA+ positively selected. The receptors stem from a woman in her 30s in good health.

CDR3 bases: TGTGCCAGCAGATACGGGCACTCCTACAATGAGCAGTTCTTC. It translates to CASRYGHSYNEQFF. The V call is TRBV7-2, the J call TRBJ2-1, with D uncertain. CDR1 and CDR2 from the germline V gene are SGHTA and FQGNSA. Trimming took off 6 bases at V and 0 bases at J, with 9 bases between the two ends. This CDR3 is built from 14 residues.

The V gene is TRBV28, the J gene TRBJ1-4, with TRBD1 matching over 10 bases. Germline V gene data show CDR1 as MDHEN and CDR2 as SYDVKM. V lost 6 bases to trimming and J lost 5 bases; unmatched junction nucleotides: 3. The CDR3 totals 14 residues. CDR3 loop: CASSLGQGNEKLFF. The DNA for the CDR3 is TGTGCCAGCAGCCTGGGACAGGGGAATGAAAAACTGTTTTTT. The full variable domain, in which reference TRBV28 and TRBJ1-4 provide the parts outside the CDR3, is DVKVTQSSRYLVKRTGEKVFLECVQDMDHENMFWYRQDPGLGLRLIYFSYDVKMKEKGDIPEGYSVSREKKERFSLILESASTNQTSMYLCASSLGQGNEKLFFGSGTQLSVL.

The V and J genes are TRBV5-1 and TRBJ1-3; possible D gene TRBD1, 5 bases. The CDR3 covers 14 residues. The V gene's germline CDR1 is SGHRS and CDR2 YFSETQ. V lost 0 bases to trimming and J lost 2 bases, with 6 bases between them. CDR3 protein: CASSLAGPGNTIYF. In nucleotides, the CDR3 is TGCGCCAGCAGCTTGGCGGGGCCTGGAAACACCATATATTTT.

In regard to this clone: Germline is not matched at one junction end, which may reflect a read error. Additional DNA sequences in this sample encode the identical CDR3. The chain links TRBV2 to TRBJ2-1; 10 bases are a match to TRBD2. The V gene's germline CDR1 is SNHLY and CDR2 FYNNEI. The CDR3 is 15 amino acids. CDR3 DNA: TGTGCCAGTAGTGGAAGGACTAGCGGATACAATGAGCAGTTCTTC. It specifies CASSGRTSGYNEQFF.

Only one count was recorded for this clone. The CDR3 is CASSYLRQAGELFF. CDR3 in DNA: TGTGCCAGCAGTTATCTTAGACAGGCCGGGGAGCTGTTTTTT. V gene TRBV6-6 combines with J gene TRBJ2-2; tentatively, D is TRBD1 (6 bases). Per the germline V gene, CDR1 is MNHNY and CDR2 is SVGAGI (reference sequence). The CDR3 totals 14 residues. The V and J ends lost 3 bases and 6 bases respectively, with 11 bases between them.

J is TRBJ1-5 and V is TRBV28; 10 positions agree with TRBD1. The V segment lost 5 bases and the J segment 9 bases; nucleotides outside the gene matches: 10. The CDR3 is 15 residues long. Looked up from germline, CDR1 is MDHEN and CDR2 is SYDVKM. CDR3 amino acids: CASSTSGTGVGPQHF. The CDR3 DNA sequence: TGTGCCAGCAGTACTTCCGGGACAGGGGTCGGGCCCCAGCATTTT.

The rearrangement joins TRBV30 to TRBJ1-1; no clear D gene. The CDR3 consists of 12 residues. Looked up from germline, CDR1 is GTSNPN and CDR2 is SVGIG (reference sequence). V was trimmed by 2 bases and J by 6 bases, leaving 10 bases between them. The DNA of the CDR3 is TGTGCCTGGAGTCTAAGACATCCTGAAGCTTTCTTT. This sequence encodes CAWSLRHPEAFF.

The CDR3: CAISRSSGNYEQFF. CDR3 coding DNA: TGTGCCATCTCGAGGTCTAGCGGGAACTATGAGCAGTTCTTC. The V call is TRBV10-3, the J call TRBJ2-1; 9 positions match TRBD2. CDR3 length: 14 residues. The trim removed 8 bases at V and 8 bases at J, leaving 10 bases unmatched. In germline, CDR1 is ENHRY, CDR2 SYGVKD.

The chain joins TRBV18 to TRBJ2-7, with 7 bases lining up with TRBD1. The CDR3 has 14 residues. The trim removed 3 bases at V and 3 bases at J, leaving 5 bases unmatched. The V gene's germline CDR1 is KGHSH and CDR2 LQKENI. The CDR3 DNA reads TGTGCCAGCTCACCTCGGGACAGCAACTACGAGCAGTACTTC. Translation gives CASSPRDSNYEQYF.

The chain carries TRBV28 and TRBJ1-3; D gene ambiguous. V was shortened by 4 bases and J by 0 bases, with 7 bases between the two germline ends. The germline V gene encodes CDR1 MDHEN and CDR2 SYDVKM. This CDR3 is 14 amino acids long. This CDR3 reads CASSSLPSGNTIYF. The DNA of the CDR3 is TGTGCCAGCAGTTCCCTTCCCTCTGGAAACACCATATATTTT.

The chain uses TRBV19 and TRBJ2-2; TRBD1 matches at 8 bases. Per germline, CDR1 LNHDA and CDR2 SQIVND (reference sequence). This CDR3 is 16 amino acids long. The V gene end was trimmed by 5 bases and the J gene end by 4 bases; junction bases not matched to a gene: 9. CDR3 protein: CASSLPGGSGTGELFF. CDR3 sequence (DNA): TGTGCCAGTAGTCTCCCAGGGGGCTCGGGCACCGGGGAGCTGTTTTTT.

The rearrangement links TRBV4-1 to TRBJ2-4, with 10 bases that match TRBD2. V lost 2 bases, J lost 1 base, and 11 bases stayed unmatched. CDR3 size: 19 residues. Per the germline V gene, CDR1 is MGHRA and CDR2 is YSYEKL. The CDR3 DNA is TGCGCCAGCAGCCAACCGGGACTAGCGCAAAACGATGCCAAAAACATTCAGTACTTC. It translates to CASSQPGLAQNDAKNIQYF.

V gene TRBV5-1 combines with J gene TRBJ2-2; tentatively, D is TRBD1 (6 bases). Between the trimmed V and J ends, which lost 7 bases and 4 bases, there was a span of 20 bases. Germline V gene lookup returns CDR1 SGHRS and CDR2 YFSETQ. CDR3 length equals 16 residues. The CDR3 loop reads CASQHVFGTTTGELFF. CDR3 bases: TGCGCCAGCCAACACGTATTCGGGACAACCACCGGGGAGCTGTTTTTT.

The V call is TRBV27, the J call TRBJ2-7; D might be TRBD2 (6 bases). The germline V gene has CDR1 MNHEY and CDR2 SMNVEV (reference sequence). Trimming cost V 4 bases and J 0 bases, with 13 bases left between them. The CDR3 sequence is 15 residues long. The CDR3 bases are TGTGCCAGCAGTTGGAGGGGCGGAGTCTCCTACGAGCAGTACTTC. Its translation is CASSWRGGVSYEQYF.

The chain couples TRBV10-3 to TRBJ1-1, with no clear D. Trimming cost V 3 bases and J 0 bases, with 5 bases left between them. Germline V gene lookup returns CDR1 ENHRY and CDR2 SYGVKD. The CDR3 is 13 residues long. CDR3 residues: CAISDEMNTEAFF. CDR3 in DNA: TGTGCCATCAGTGATGAGATGAACACTGAAGCTTTCTTT.

This chain uses TRBV30 with TRBJ2-2; perhaps D is TRBD1 or TRBD2 (5 bases each). The germline CDR1 and CDR2 sequences are GTSNPN and SVGIG (reference sequence). V lost 0 bases and J lost 5, with 10 bases in between. The CDR3 totals 14 residues. For the CDR3, the DNA is TGTGCCTGGAGTGTCGGGGCCAGGACCGGGGAGCTGTTTTTT. Its translation is CAWSVGARTGELFF.

The chain employs TRBV7-9 and TRBJ1-1; D ambiguous. Germline values: CDR1 SEHNR, CDR2 FQNEAQ (reference sequence). Trimming shortened V by 2 bases and J by 1 base, and 2 bases separated the two germline ends. This CDR3 contains 12 residues. The CDR3 loop is CASSLKNTEAFF. CDR3 DNA: TGTGCCAGCAGCTTAAAGAACACTGAAGCTTTCTTT. Together with reference TRBV7-9 and TRBJ1-1, the CDR3 gives the full variable domain: DTGVSQNPRHKITKRGQNVTFRCDPISEHNRLYWYRQTLGQGPEFLTYFQNEAQLEKSRLLSDRFSAERPKGSFSTLEIQRTEQGDSAMYLCASSLKNTEAFFGQGTRLTVV.

The V gene is TRBV6-5, the J gene TRBJ1-4, with D possibly being TRBD1 (6 bases). V dropped 4 bases and J dropped 3 bases, with 12 bases sitting between them. This CDR3 contains 15 residues. Per germline, CDR1 MNHEY and CDR2 SVGAGI. The CDR3 DNA reads as TGTGCCAGCAGTTCTACAGGGTCGGCTAATGAAAAACTGTTTTTT. Translated: CASSSTGSANEKLFF.

The rearrangement links TRBV9 to TRBJ1-3; D gene ambiguous. This CDR3 comprises 15 residues. V was pared by 2 bases and J by 0 bases, with 9 bases between. The germline V gene has CDR1 SGDLS and CDR2 YYNGEE. The CDR3 DNA is TGTGCCAGCAGCGTGGGAGGGTTCTCTGGAAACACCATATATTTT. Translation gives CASSVGGFSGNTIYF.

This clone was observed a handful of times. The rearrangement joins TRBV19 to TRBJ1-5; D remains unclear. Germline CDR1 is LNHDA and CDR2 is SQIVND (reference sequence). This CDR3 has 16 amino acids. V lost 3 bases, J lost 2 bases, and 14 bases lay in between. This chain's CDR3 is CASSMSRALGNQPQHF. The CDR3 DNA reads TGTGCCAGTAGTATGTCGCGGGCCTTGGGCAATCAGCCCCAGCATTTT.